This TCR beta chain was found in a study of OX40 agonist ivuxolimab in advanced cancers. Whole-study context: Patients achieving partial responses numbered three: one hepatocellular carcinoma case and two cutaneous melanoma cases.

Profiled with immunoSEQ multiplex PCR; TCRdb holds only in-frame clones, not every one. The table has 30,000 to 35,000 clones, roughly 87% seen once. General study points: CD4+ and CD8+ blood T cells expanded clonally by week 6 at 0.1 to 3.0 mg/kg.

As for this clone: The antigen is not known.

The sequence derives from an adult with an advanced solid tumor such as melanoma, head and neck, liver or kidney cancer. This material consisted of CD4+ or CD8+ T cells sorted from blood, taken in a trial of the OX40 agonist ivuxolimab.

In DNA, the CDR3 is TGTGCCAGCAGCTTGTTAGGCGATGAGCAGTTCTTC. Its translation: CASSLLGDEQFF. V and J are TRBV5-6 and TRBJ2-1, with D uncertain. Germline values: CDR1 SGHDT, CDR2 YYEEEE. V lost 1 base to trimming and J lost 8 bases, with 7 bases between them. CDR3 length equals 12 residues.